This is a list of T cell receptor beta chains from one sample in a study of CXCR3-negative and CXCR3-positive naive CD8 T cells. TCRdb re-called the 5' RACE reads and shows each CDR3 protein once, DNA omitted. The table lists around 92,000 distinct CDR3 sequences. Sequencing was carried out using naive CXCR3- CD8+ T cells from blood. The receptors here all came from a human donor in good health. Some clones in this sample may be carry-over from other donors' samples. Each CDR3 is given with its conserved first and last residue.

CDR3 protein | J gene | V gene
CASSHTSVLAGGPWSYEQFF | TRBJ2-1 | TRBV3-1
CASSSAGGSDEQFF | TRBJ2-1 | TRBV7-9
CASSSGRNVETQYF | TRBJ2-5 | TRBV28
CASSLADRGKDGNQPQHF | TRBJ1-5 | TRBV7-9
CASRAGTSSYYEQYF | TRBJ2-7 | TRBV6-5
CASSTGQGKFYGYTF | TRBJ1-2 | TRBV5-1
CASSSGLAGESELFF | TRBJ2-2 | TRBV7-3
CSASYGTGGYEQYF | TRBJ2-7 | TRBV20-1
CASSNVGYGNEQFF | TRBJ2-1 | TRBV25-1
CASSLYPRGGPDNEQFF | TRBJ2-1 | TRBV11-2
CASSHLFTSQSGQYF | TRBJ2-7 | TRBV11-2
CATSNRRDRLHEQYF | TRBJ2-7 | TRBV15
CASSPSELAANTGELFF | TRBJ2-2 | TRBV7-9
CASSLTGRGYEQYF | TRBJ2-7 | TRBV27